The 25 T cell receptor beta chains below come from one sample, sequenced in a study of cytomegalovirus exposure and HLA in healthy donors. The PCR contained 60 Vbeta and 13 Jbeta primers. TCRdb's table, derived via immunoSEQ multiplex PCR, lists solely in-frame clones and lacks some. The sample carries approximately 120,000 clones, 70% to 80% recorded once. Sequenced material: PBMCs. These receptors were collected from a human donor in good health.

The chain links TRBV5-1 to TRBJ2-7; the match to TRBD1 covers 9 bases. This CDR3 has 14 residues. In germline, CDR1 is SGHRS, CDR2 YFSETQ. V dropped 3 bases and J dropped 2; count of bases not matched to a gene: 3. CDR3 bases: TGCGCCAGCAGCTGGACAGGGGACCCCTACGAGCAGTACTTC. Translated: CASSWTGDPYEQYF.

This chain links TRBV6-7 with TRBJ1-2; D perhaps matches TRBD1 (5 bases). TRBV6-7 is known as an ORF, though its function is uncertain. The CDR3 is made up of 15 amino acids. V was trimmed by 0 bases and J by 7 bases, leaving 15 bases between them. The CDR3 DNA reads TGTGCCAGCAGTTACTCGGGGGGGGTGTCTAGTGGCTACACCTTC. It encodes CASSYSGGVSSGYTF.

This rearrangement joins TRBV12-2 to TRBJ1-4; whether TRBD1, the table's D call, matches the DNA was not checked. TRBV12-2 has pseudogene status. The CDR3 consists of 20 residues. The CDR3 reads CASRLGTFRDRGHLNEKLFF. The CDR3 coding sequence is TGTGCAAGTCGCCTAGGAACCTTTCGGGACAGGGGGCATCTTAATGAAAAACTGTTTTTT.

The rearrangement uses TRBV27 and TRBJ2-5; 10 bases are shared with TRBD2. The trim removed 5 bases at V and 4 bases at J, leaving 7 bases unmatched. This CDR3 region has 15 residues. Germline V CDR1 and CDR2: MNHEY, SMNVEV (reference sequence). The CDR3 here is CASSPKRLAGETQYF. The CDR3 region has the DNA TGTGCCAGCAGTCCCAAGAGACTAGCGGGAGAGACCCAGTACTTC.

Of note for this clone: Compared with germline, one end of the junction differs, possibly owing to a read error. V is TRBV6-1 and J is TRBJ1-2, with D unclear. The CDR3 spans 19 residues. Germline lookup yields CDR1 MNHNS and CDR2 SASEGT. The CDR3, as DNA: TGTGCCAGCAGTGAAGGGTTTTGGACGTCGTCCCGACTAGGGTCCGGCTACCCCTTC. It specifies CASSEGFWTSSRLGSGYPF.

The chain carries TRBV7-2 and TRBJ2-7; TRBD2 matches 10 bases. Trimming removed 5 bases from V and 2 bases from J; junction bases left unmatched: 6. This CDR3 spans 15 amino acids. The germline gives CDR1 SGHTA, CDR2 FQGNSA. The CDR3 protein is CASSHERGGPYEQYF. The CDR3 nucleotides are TGTGCCAGCAGCCACGAGCGGGGGGGCCCCTACGAGCAGTACTTC.

This clone was counted between two and nine times. The chain has TRBV6-5 and TRBJ1-4; 10 nucleotides line up with TRBD1. The CDR3 has 15 residues. Trimming removed 6 bases from V and 10 bases from J; junction bases left unmatched: 11. Germline assignment: CDR1 MNHEY and CDR2 SVGAGI. The CDR3 sequence: CASSLTWTGGRKLFF. The CDR3 DNA reads as TGTGCCAGCAGCCTTACATGGACAGGGGGGCGAAAACTGTTTTTT.

The genes are TRBV28 and TRBJ1-4; D ambiguous. CDR3 length: 13 residues. Germline CDR1 is MDHEN and CDR2 is SYDVKM. Trimming took off 10 bases at V and 5 bases at J, with 14 bases between the two ends. The CDR3 nucleotides are TGTGCCATCACGAGAGGGCACAATGAAAAACTGTTTTTT. This sequence encodes CAITRGHNEKLFF. The whole variable domain, filled in from reference TRBV28 and TRBJ1-4, reads DVKVTQSSRYLVKRTGEKVFLECVQDMDHENMFWYRQDPGLGLRLIYFSYDVKMKEKGDIPEGYSVSREKKERFSLILESASTNQTSMYLCAITRGHNEKLFFGSGTQLSVL.

The chain carries TRBV9 and TRBJ1-2, with 7 positions matching TRBD1. The CDR3 spans 14 residues. J lost 3 bases, V lost 4 bases, and 6 bases had no gene match. The germline V gene has CDR1 SGDLS and CDR2 YYNGEE. DNA of the CDR3: TGTGCCAGCAGCCGGGAGGGGGCGTACTATGGCTACACCTTC. This sequence encodes CASSREGAYYGYTF.

The genes are TRBV5-1 and TRBJ1-2, with 9 bases identical to TRBD1. Germline V gives CDR1 SGHRS, CDR2 YFSETQ. J gave up 7 bases and V 3 bases, and 4 bases lay outside the gene matches. This CDR3 is 13 amino acids long. The CDR3 bases are TGCGCCAGCAGCTCCGGACAGGGGTGTGGCTACACCTTC. It specifies CASSSGQGCGYTF. Variable domain in full (rest from reference TRBV5-1 and TRBJ1-2): KAGVTQTPRYLIKTRGQQVTLSCSPISGHRSVSWYQQTPGQGLQFLFEYFSETQRNKGNFPGRFSGRQFSNSRSEMNVSTLELGDSALYLCASSSGQGCGYTFGSGTRLTVV.

The chain recombines TRBV18 with TRBJ2-7; a weak D match, TRBD2 (7 bases). Germline loops: CDR1 KGHSH, CDR2 LQKENI. V dropped 3 bases and J dropped 7 bases, with 13 bases sitting between them. The length of the CDR3 is 13 residues. The CDR3 loop reads CASSPGGAREQYF. CDR3 bases: TGTGCCAGCTCACCGGGGGGGGCTAGGGAGCAGTACTTC. Full variable domain (outside the CDR3, taken from reference TRBV18 and TRBJ2-7): NAGVMQNPRHLVRRRGQEARLRCSPMKGHSHVYWYRQLPEEGLKFMVYLQKENIIDESGMPKERFSAEFPKEGPSILRIQQVVRGDSAAYFCASSPGGAREQYFGPGTRLTVT.

The chain couples TRBV27 to TRBJ1-1, with a possible D match to TRBD1 (5 bases). V lost 2 bases to trimming and J lost 10 bases, with 14 bases between them. The CDR3 extends over 13 amino acids. Germline CDR1 and CDR2: MNHEY and SMNVEV (reference sequence). CDR3 in amino acids: CASSLGLAGRAFF. CDR3 coding DNA: TGTGCCAGCAGTTTAGGGTTGGCAGGGCGAGCTTTCTTT.

This clone was recorded a few times. The rearrangement joins TRBV7-9 to TRBJ1-4; TRBD1 aligns across 9 bases. V gave up 5 bases and J gave up 7 bases; unmatched junction bases: 11. The CDR3 is 16 residues long. Per the germline V gene, CDR1 is SEHNR and CDR2 is FQNEAQ (reference sequence). The CDR3 sequence is CASSNRDREGGEKLFF. DNA of the CDR3: TGTGCCAGCAGCAACCGGGACAGGGAGGGTGGTGAAAAACTGTTTTTT. Drawing the rest from reference TRBV7-9 and TRBJ1-4, the complete variable domain is DTGVSQNPRHKITKRGQNVTFRCDPISEHNRLYWYRQTLGQGPEFLTYFQNEAQLEKSRLLSDRFSAERPKGSFSTLEIQRTEQGDSAMYLCASSNRDREGGEKLFFGSGTQLSVL.

The chain has TRBV5-6 and TRBJ1-4; D is unresolved. The CDR3 has 15 residues. The germline V gene has CDR1 SGHDT and CDR2 YYEEEE. The V and J ends lost 4 bases and 7 bases respectively, with 17 bases between them. The CDR3, as DNA: TGTGCCAGCAGCCGTGACCGAGGCTCAAGTGAAAAACTGTTTTTT. Translation: CASSRDRGSSEKLFF.

This chain's CDR3 is CASSLEGKNRGKDEKLFF. The CDR3 nucleotides read TGCGCCAGCAGCTTGGAGGGGAAGAACAGGGGGAAGGACGAAAAACTGTTTTTT. This chain connects TRBV5-1 to TRBJ1-4, with 8 nucleotides matching TRBD1. Germline CDR1 SGHRS, CDR2 YFSETQ. The CDR3 has 18 amino acids. Germline trimming cut 0 bases from V and 8 bases from J; bases unmatched to any gene: 15.

This clone is labeled medium-sized. The chain employs TRBV6-6 and TRBJ1-5, with 7 bases fitting TRBD1. CDR1 is MNHNY and CDR2 is SVGAGI in the germline V gene (reference sequence). The CDR3 sequence is 14 residues long. J was trimmed by 7 bases and V by 6 bases; bases with no gene match: 9. Here the CDR3 reads CASSRGTERQPQHF. The CDR3 nucleotides read TGTGCCAGCAGCCGGGGGACAGAACGACAGCCCCAGCATTTT.

This clone was found once. The CDR3 protein is CASSEGQLDYEQYF. The CDR3 coding sequence is TGTGCCAGCAGTGAAGGACAGTTAGACTACGAGCAGTACTTC. This chain joins TRBV2 and TRBJ2-7; a possible D gene is TRBD1 (5 bases). Germline V gene data show CDR1 as SNHLY and CDR2 as FYNNEI. V lost 1 base, J lost 3 bases, and 10 bases lay in between. The CDR3 loop spans 14 amino acids.

This chain joins TRBV4-1 and TRBJ2-7; no reliable D call. This CDR3 comprises 17 residues. The V gene lost 0 bases and the J gene lost 3 bases, with 18 bases spanning the gap. The germline gives CDR1 MGHRA, CDR2 YSYEKL. For the CDR3, the DNA is TGCGCCAGCAGCCAAGAGATATTCCCCACTAAAGGCTACGAGCAGTACTTC. Its protein is CASSQEIFPTKGYEQYF.

Only a few counts were recorded for this clone. This sequence joins TRBV30 and TRBJ1-2; D is unclear. CDR3 length: 14 residues. The V gene lost 4 bases and the J gene lost 4 bases, with 16 bases spanning the gap. Germline CDR1 is GTSNPN and CDR2 is SVGIG (reference sequence). This CDR3 reads CAWTSFEATYGYTF. In DNA form, the CDR3 reads TGTGCCTGGACCTCTTTTGAGGCCACCTATGGCTACACCTTC. The full variable domain, in which reference TRBV30 and TRBJ1-2 provide the parts outside the CDR3, is SQTIHQWPATLVQPVGSPLSLECTVEGTSNPNLYWYRQAAGRGLQLLFYSVGIGQISSEVPQNLSASRPQDRQFILSSKKLLLSDSGFYLCAWTSFEATYGYTFGSGTRLTVV.

The chain carries TRBV6-5 and TRBJ2-1; 9 bases match TRBD2. Germline CDR1 and CDR2: MNHEY and SVGAGI. The junction had 3 bases not matched to a gene; V was cut back by 4 bases and J by 2 bases. The length of the CDR3 is 15 residues. In DNA form, the CDR3 reads TGTGCCAGCAGTTTGAGACTAGCGGCCTACAATGAGCAGTTCTTC. This translates into CASSLRLAAYNEQFF.

This chain uses TRBV5-6 with TRBJ1-1, with 7 bases aligning to TRBD1. With V trimmed by 4 bases and J by 9 bases, 9 bases remained unmatched. Germline CDR1 reads SGHDT; CDR2 reads YYEEEE. The CDR3 extends over 13 amino acids. The CDR3 loop is CASSRQTGFKAFF. CDR3 nucleotide sequence: TGTGCCAGCAGCCGCCAGACAGGGTTCAAAGCTTTCTTT.

V is TRBV7-9 and J is TRBJ2-7; 8 bases line up with TRBD1. The V gene's germline CDR1 is SEHNR and CDR2 FQNEAQ (reference sequence). With 5 bases clipped from V and 5 bases from J, the junction kept 2 bases outside the gene matches. The CDR3 consists of 12 residues. The CDR3 region is CASSPTGDEQYF. CDR3 nucleotide sequence: TGTGCCAGCAGCCCGACAGGGGACGAGCAGTACTTC.

This chain joins TRBV7-9 and TRBJ2-5; 10 bases are a match to TRBD2. The J segment lost 5 bases and the V segment lost 6 bases, leaving 9 bases of the junction unmatched. CDR3 length equals 15 residues. The germline CDR1 and CDR2 sequences are SEHNR and FQNEAQ (reference sequence). The CDR3 sequence is CASRDQRGGRETQYF. The CDR3 DNA reads as TGTGCCAGCAGGGACCAGCGGGGGGGCCGGGAGACCCAGTACTTC.

V gene TRBV10-1 combines with J gene TRBJ2-7; D perhaps matches TRBD1 (5 bases). With 9 bases removed from V and 9 bases from J, the gap between germline ends came to 21 bases. Germline-derived CDR1 and CDR2 are WNHNN and SYGVQD (reference sequence). The CDR3 totals 13 residues. The CDR3 coding sequence is TGCGCCAGTTCGGTAGGGGTTAGGAGCCGGCAGTACTTC. Translated: CASSVGVRSRQYF.

The genes are TRBV19 and TRBJ2-7; D not certain. Trimming left V 7 bases short and J 0 bases short, with 7 bases between. The length of the CDR3 is 12 residues. Germline assignment: CDR1 LNHDA and CDR2 SQIVND (reference sequence). CDR3 nucleotides: TGTGCCAGTACGTCTAGCTCCTACGAGCAGTACTTC. Amino acid sequence: CASTSSSYEQYF.